Below, 23 T cell receptor beta chains from the same sample are listed, as sequenced in a study of blood T cell repertoires in COVID-19. Method: immunoSEQ multiplex PCR; TCRdb's copy keeps in-frame clones and lacks some. The data hold over 350,000 clones, with approximately 87% observed a single time. Sequencing was carried out using PBMCs or T cells enriched from blood (not recorded which). The receptors here all came from a woman under 40 with acute COVID-19.

The V call is TRBV19, the J call TRBJ1-3; D is unclear. V lost 3 bases and J 2 bases, leaving 14 bases between the germline ends. The germline V gene has CDR1 LNHDA and CDR2 SQIVND (reference sequence). This CDR3 is built from 16 residues. CDR3 protein: CASSIGGIWTGNTIYF. CDR3 DNA sequence: TGTGCCAGTAGTATCGGAGGGATTTGGACTGGAAACACCATATATTTT.

The rearrangement joins TRBV12-3 or TRBV12-4 to TRBJ1-1; no reliable D call. V gave up 6 bases and J gave up 5 bases, with 7 bases separating them. CDR3 length: 11 residues. The CDR3 DNA is TGTGCCAGCAGCCGAACAACTGAAGCTTTCTTT. Protein: CASSRTTEAFF.

The CDR3 nucleotides are TGTGCCAGCATTATGGGGACACCGAAAAATAATTCACCCCTCCACTTT. Its translation is CASIMGTPKNNSPLHF. The chain links TRBV2 to TRBJ1-6; a weak D match, TRBD1 (6 bases). V gave up 7 bases and J gave up 5 bases, with 18 bases separating them. CDR1 is SNHLY, CDR2 FYNNEI, per germline. This CDR3 spans 16 amino acids.

The V gene is TRBV7-9, the J gene TRBJ2-7, with D perhaps matching TRBD1 (6 bases). This CDR3 has 15 amino acids. V was pared by 7 bases and J by 7 bases, with 23 bases between. Germline loops: CDR1 SEHNR, CDR2 FQNEAQ (reference sequence). The CDR3 nucleotides are TGTGCCAGCACCTATCAGGGGACACCACCTTTAGAGCAGTACTTC. It translates to CASTYQGTPPLEQYF.

This chain connects TRBV5-1 to TRBJ1-3; 7 bases agree with TRBD1. Germline V gene sequence: CDR1 SGHRS, CDR2 YFSETQ. J lost 0 bases, V lost 0 bases, and 6 bases had no gene match. The CDR3 runs 17 residues. The CDR3 DNA sequence: TGCGCCAGCAGCTTGGAGGGGGCGCCAAACTCTGGAAACACCATATATTTT. It translates to CASSLEGAPNSGNTIYF. Drawing the rest from reference TRBV5-1 and TRBJ1-3, the complete variable domain is KAGVTQTPRYLIKTRGQQVTLSCSPISGHRSVSWYQQTPGQGLQFLFEYFSETQRNKGNFPGRFSGRQFSNSRSEMNVSTLELGDSALYLCASSLEGAPNSGNTIYFGEGSWLTVV.

The chain couples TRBV5-1 to TRBJ1-1; D gene uncertain. Germline loops: CDR1 SGHRS, CDR2 YFSETQ. V was cut by 4 bases and J by 0 bases, with 7 bases left in between. The CDR3 extends over 13 amino acids. CDR3 protein: CASSPYMNTEAFF. Written as DNA, the CDR3 is TGCGCCAGCAGCCCGTACATGAACACTGAAGCTTTCTTT.

The DNA for the CDR3 is TGTGCCACCAGTGATTCAAAAGATACGCAGTATTTT. This gives the protein CATSDSKDTQYF. V is TRBV24-1 and J is TRBJ2-3; unclear D gene. Deletions cut 2 bases from V and 5 bases from J, with 4 bases between. This CDR3 region has 12 residues. Per germline, CDR1 KGHDR and CDR2 SFDVKD.

The CDR3 DNA follows: TGTGCCAGCAGTATCGGCGGACAGGGCAACTATGGCTACACCTTC. Protein product: CASSIGGQGNYGYTF. The rearrangement uses TRBV28 and TRBJ1-2; TRBD1 agrees at 8 bases. After removal of 5 bases from V and 2 bases from J, the junction contained 7 bases not matched to a gene. Germline loops: CDR1 MDHEN, CDR2 SYDVKM. The CDR3 has 15 amino acids.

The rearrangement links TRBV27 to TRBJ1-2; no reliable D call. The V gene lost 0 bases and the J gene lost 1 base, with 18 bases spanning the gap. The CDR3 is made up of 18 amino acids. The germline V gene encodes CDR1 MNHEY and CDR2 SMNVEV (reference sequence). In DNA, the CDR3 is TGTGCCAGCAGTTTATCTAACCGCGAGGGCTCCTTTAACTATGGCTACACCTTC. It encodes CASSLSNREGSFNYGYTF.

The chain uses TRBV2 and TRBJ1-2; 10 positions match TRBD1. Trimming took 6 bases from V and 5 from J; bases not matched to a gene: 9. In germline, CDR1 is SNHLY, CDR2 FYNNEI. This CDR3 spans 15 amino acids. The CDR3 spells CASSEDRGSRYGYTF. For the CDR3, the DNA is TGTGCCAGCAGCGAGGACAGGGGGTCGAGGTATGGCTACACCTTC.

CDR3 amino acids: CASSLGLAGSYEQYF. The CDR3 region has the DNA TGTGCCAGCAGCTTAGGGCTAGCCGGCTCCTACGAGCAGTACTTC. The rearrangement links TRBV7-3 to TRBJ2-7, with D tentatively TRBD2 (5 bases). Trimming left V 2 bases short and J 0 bases short, with 11 bases between. Germline CDR1 is SGHTA and CDR2 is FQGTGA. CDR3 size: 15 residues. Using reference TRBV7-3 and TRBJ2-7 for the parts outside the CDR3, the full variable domain is GAGVSQTPSNKVTEKGKYVELRCDPISGHTALYWYRQSLGQGPEFLIYFQGTGAADDSGLPNDRFFAVRPEGSVSTLKIQRTERGDSAVYLCASSLGLAGSYEQYFGPGTRLTVT.

This chain joins TRBV24-1 and TRBJ1-5; TRBD1 matches 9 bases. The CDR3 length is 13 residues. Germline V gene lookup returns CDR1 KGHDR and CDR2 SFDVKD. V lost 6 bases and J lost 7; bases outside the gene matches: 3. CDR3 sequence (DNA): TGTGCCACCAGTTTGACAGGGGGGCAGCCCCAGCATTTT. It codes for CATSLTGGQPQHF.

V gene TRBV6-5 combines with J gene TRBJ2-6, with D possibly matching TRBD2 (5 bases). The ends were cut back, 5 bases at V and 0 bases at J, with 8 bases in the middle. CDR3 length: 15 amino acids. Germline CDR1 is MNHEY and CDR2 is SVGAGI. The DNA of the CDR3 is TGTGCCAGCAGTCGTGGACTCTCTGGGGCCAACGTCCTGACTTTC. It is translated as CASSRGLSGANVLTF.

The genes are TRBV3-1 (or the pseudogene TRBV3-2) and TRBJ2-7, with TRBD1 identical over 7 bases. Germline V gene data show CDR1 as LGHDT and CDR2 as YNNKEL (reference sequence). The J segment lost 2 bases and the V segment lost 4 bases, leaving 8 bases of the junction unmatched. This CDR3 has 15 amino acids. The CDR3 here is CASSPQGVGAYEQYF. The DNA of the CDR3 is TGTGCCAGCAGCCCCCAGGGGGTAGGGGCCTACGAGCAGTACTTC.

The DNA of the CDR3 is TGTGCCAGCAGCCGACAGGGGGGCTCGAACACCGGGGAGCTGTTTTTT. Encoded protein: CASSRQGGSNTGELFF. V is TRBV7-3 and J is TRBJ2-2; 9 positions agree with TRBD1. The CDR3 extends over 16 amino acids. Germline assignment: CDR1 SGHTA and CDR2 FQGTGA. V dropped 5 bases and J dropped 0; count of bases not matched to a gene: 4.

The CDR3 sequence: CASSLQGVYTEAFF. The CDR3 nucleotides are TGTGCCAGCAGCCTTCAGGGGGTATACACTGAAGCTTTCTTT. The chain combines TRBV14 with TRBJ1-1; 7 positions match TRBD1. In germline, CDR1 is SGHDN, CDR2 FVKESK. The CDR3 spans 14 residues. V shed 4 bases and J 3 bases; nucleotides not matched to a gene: 5.

This chain connects TRBV3-1 (or the pseudogene TRBV3-2) to TRBJ1-2; D gene uncertain. In germline, CDR1 is LGHDT, CDR2 YNNKEL (reference sequence). V was cut by 4 bases and J by 5 bases, with 14 bases left in between. The CDR3 extends over 14 amino acids. CDR3 amino acids: CASSPLAGEYGYTF. The CDR3 DNA is TGTGCCAGCAGCCCCCTCGCAGGCGAATATGGCTACACCTTC.

The V and J genes are TRBV10-2 and TRBJ1-1; tentatively, D is TRBD1 (6 bases). Trimming took off 2 bases at V and 0 bases at J, with 7 bases between the two ends. The V gene's germline CDR1 is WSHSY and CDR2 SAAADI. This CDR3 spans 14 amino acids. CDR3 in amino acids: CASSEQGLNTEAFF. DNA for the CDR3: TGCGCCAGCAGTGAGCAGGGGCTGAACACTGAAGCTTTCTTT.

Comment on this clone: Other DNA sequences in this sample translate to the same CDR3. This chain connects TRBV19 to TRBJ2-1, with 10 bases identical to TRBD2. Germline CDR1 and CDR2: LNHDA and SQIVND (reference sequence). This CDR3 is built from 15 residues. V trimming: 9 bases; J trimming: 1 base; junction bases outside the gene matches: 6. CDR3 DNA sequence: TGTGCCAGCTCCCATAGCGGGGGGTCCTACAATGAGCAGTTCTTC. Amino acids: CASSHSGGSYNEQFF.

The rearrangement links TRBV6-2 or TRBV6-3 to TRBJ2-7; 8 nucleotides align to TRBD1. The ends lost 2 bases at V and 3 bases at J; junction bases unmatched: 6. Germline V gene lookup returns CDR1 MNHEY and CDR2 SVGEGT. The CDR3 loop spans 15 amino acids. The CDR3: CASSYPRTGNYEQYF. CDR3 bases: TGTGCCAGCAGTTACCCCCGGACAGGGAACTACGAGCAGTACTTC.

The chain recombines TRBV27 with TRBJ1-1; maybe TRBD1 (5 bases). CDR3 length equals 14 residues. Germline V gene lookup returns CDR1 MNHEY and CDR2 SMNVEV (reference sequence). The V end was cut by 2 bases, the J end by 0 bases, with 7 bases between. The CDR3: CASSLGTVNTEAFF. CDR3 bases: TGTGCCAGCAGTTTAGGGACTGTGAACACTGAAGCTTTCTTT.

The chain joins TRBV7-9 to TRBJ2-3, with 10 nucleotides matching TRBD2. This CDR3 contains 16 residues. CDR1 is SEHNR and CDR2 is FQNEAQ in the germline V gene (reference sequence). Germline trimming cut 2 bases from V and 2 bases from J; bases unmatched to any gene: 4. The CDR3 is CASSLIAGGDTDTQYF. The DNA of the CDR3 is TGTGCCAGCAGCTTAATAGCGGGGGGAGACACAGATACGCAGTATTTT.

The chain is built from TRBV5-6 and TRBJ1-1; TRBD1 is a possible D gene (6 bases). Germline V gives CDR1 SGHDT, CDR2 YYEEEE. The CDR3 spans 13 residues. The V and J ends lost 0 bases and 8 bases respectively, with 11 bases between them. CDR3 in DNA: TGTGCCAGCAGCTTGGGCACAGGGCCCGAAGCTTTCTTT. Protein product: CASSLGTGPEAFF.